These 10 T cell receptor beta chains came from one sample sequenced in a study of blood T cell repertoires in COVID-19. Some clones are missing from TCRdb's copy, which holds only in-frame ones; the method was immunoSEQ multiplex PCR. The table includes 200,000 to 250,000 clones, about four fifths detected once. The sequenced material came from PBMCs or T cells enriched from blood (not recorded which). These receptors were collected from a man aged 55 to 70 who had recovered from COVID-19.

V gene TRBV5-1 combines with J gene TRBJ2-7; D is unresolved. The germline V gene encodes CDR1 SGHRS and CDR2 YFSETQ. The CDR3 extends over 13 amino acids. With 0 bases removed from V and 3 bases from J, the gap between germline ends came to 7 bases. The CDR3 bases are TGCGCCAGCAGCTTGGGTTCGGGCTACGAGCAGTACTTC. Protein sequence: CASSLGSGYEQYF.

The rearrangement links TRBV6-5 to TRBJ1-4, with 10 bases matching TRBD1. Unmatched junction bases numbered 4, after V lost 6 bases and J lost 6 bases. Germline V gives CDR1 MNHEY, CDR2 SVGAGI. The length of the CDR3 is 14 residues. CDR3 nucleotides: TGTGCCAGCAGCGACAGGGGGCTGGATGAAAAACTGTTTTTT. Encoded protein: CASSDRGLDEKLFF.

The chain is built from TRBV3-1 (or the pseudogene TRBV3-2) and TRBJ2-5; TRBD2 agrees at 12 bases. Germline V gene sequence: CDR1 LGHDT, CDR2 YNNKEL (reference sequence). This CDR3 has 15 residues. V was clipped by 3 bases and J by 4 bases; unmatched bases: 3. The CDR3 bases are TGTGCCAGCAGCCATAGACTAGCGGGGGCAGAGACCCAGTACTTC. As protein: CASSHRLAGAETQYF.

The chain couples TRBV29-1 to TRBJ2-3; a weak D match, TRBD1 (6 bases). The length of the CDR3 is 14 residues. V was cut by 4 bases and J by 1 base, with 12 bases left in between. Germline CDR1 and CDR2: SQVTM and ANQGSEA. The CDR3 sequence is CSVGQGWGTDTQYF. The CDR3 DNA reads as TGCAGCGTTGGCCAGGGGTGGGGCACAGATACGCAGTATTTT.

The V and J genes are TRBV19 and TRBJ1-2; D is ambiguous. Per germline, CDR1 LNHDA and CDR2 SQIVND (reference sequence). The CDR3 has 13 amino acids. The ends were cut back, 5 bases at V and 7 bases at J, with 14 bases in the middle. CDR3 sequence reads: CASSGQTISGYTF. CDR3 coding DNA: TGTGCCAGTAGTGGGCAAACCATCTCTGGCTACACCTTC.

This clone was seen just once. This rearrangement joins TRBV7-8 to TRBJ2-3, with 10 bases lining up with TRBD2. The CDR3 contains 16 residues. With 5 bases clipped from V and 4 bases from J, the junction kept 9 bases outside the gene matches. The germline V gene encodes CDR1 SGHVS and CDR2 FQNEAQ. This CDR3 reads CASSTTSGGAADTQYF. Here the CDR3 DNA reads TGTGCCAGCAGCACAACGAGCGGGGGGGCCGCAGATACGCAGTATTTT. Using reference TRBV7-8 and TRBJ2-3 for the parts outside the CDR3, the full variable domain is GAGVSQSPRYKVAKRGQDVALRCDPISGHVSLFWYQQALGQGPEFLTYFQNEAQLDKSGLPSDRFFAERPEGSVSTLKIQRTQQEDSAVYLCASSTTSGGAADTQYFGPGTRLTVL.

The genes are TRBV19 and TRBJ2-5, with unresolved D. The CDR3 runs to 17 residues. CDR1 LNHDA and CDR2 SQIVND come from the germline V gene (reference sequence). V was shortened by 3 bases and J by 4 bases, with 21 bases between the two germline ends. CDR3 region: CASSISSRRFAGETQYF. The DNA of the CDR3 is TGTGCCAGTAGTATTTCGTCTCGAAGGTTTGCAGGAGAGACCCAGTACTTC.

The J gene is TRBJ2-1, the V gene TRBV18; 12 bases match TRBD2. This CDR3 comprises 16 residues. Trimming took 3 bases from V and 4 from J; bases not matched to a gene: 4. Germline loops: CDR1 KGHSH, CDR2 LQKENI. The CDR3 here is CASSPSTSGGYNEQFF. The CDR3 DNA sequence: TGTGCCAGCTCACCGTCGACTAGCGGGGGTTACAATGAGCAGTTCTTC. Full variable domain (remainder filled in from reference TRBV18 and TRBJ2-1): NAGVMQNPRHLVRRRGQEARLRCSPMKGHSHVYWYRQLPEEGLKFMVYLQKENIIDESGMPKERFSAEFPKEGPSILRIQQVVRGDSAAYFCASSPSTSGGYNEQFFGPGTRLTVL.

This sequence joins TRBV12-5 and TRBJ1-2; D unclear. V lost 5 bases, J lost 4 bases, and 8 bases lay in between. Per germline, CDR1 LGHNT and CDR2 FRNRAP. The CDR3 covers 12 residues. The CDR3 is CASGLSSYGYTF. CDR3 nucleotides: TGTGCTAGTGGTCTCTCTAGCTATGGCTACACCTTC. Filled out from reference TRBV12-5 and TRBJ1-2, the complete variable domain reads DARVTQTPRHKVTEMGQEVTMRCQPILGHNTVFWYRQTMMQGLELLAYFRNRAPLDDSGMPKDRFSAEMPDATLATLKIQPSEPRDSAVYFCASGLSSYGYTFGSGTRLTVV.

V gene TRBV7-9 combines with J gene TRBJ1-2; D is undetermined. The CDR3 covers 13 residues. V shed 1 base and J shed 8 bases, with 11 bases lying between them. Germline V gene data show CDR1 as SEHNR and CDR2 as FQNEAQ (reference sequence). Written as DNA, the CDR3 is TGTGCCAGCAGCTTAGGGCCAGTCGGGGGCTACACCTTC. Amino acid sequence: CASSLGPVGGYTF.